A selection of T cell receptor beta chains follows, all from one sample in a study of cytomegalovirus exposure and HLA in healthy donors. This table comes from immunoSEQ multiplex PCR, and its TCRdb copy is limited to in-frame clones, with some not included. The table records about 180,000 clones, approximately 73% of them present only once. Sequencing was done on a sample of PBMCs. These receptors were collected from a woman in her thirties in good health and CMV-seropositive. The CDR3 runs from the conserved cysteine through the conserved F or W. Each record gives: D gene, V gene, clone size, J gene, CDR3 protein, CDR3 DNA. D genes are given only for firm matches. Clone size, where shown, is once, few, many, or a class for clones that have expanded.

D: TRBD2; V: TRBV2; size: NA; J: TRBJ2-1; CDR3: CASLRRGGMDEQFF; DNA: TGTGCCAGCCTTCGGCGGGGGGGTATGGATGAGCAGTTCTTC
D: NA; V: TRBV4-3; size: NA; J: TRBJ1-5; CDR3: CASSQGRGYQPQHF; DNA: TGCGCCAGCAGCCAAGGGCGGGGGTATCAGCCCCAGCATTTT
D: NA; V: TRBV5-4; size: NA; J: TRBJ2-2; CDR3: CASSYPSPTGLSGELFF; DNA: TGTGCCAGCAGCTACCCCAGCCCGACAGGTCTATCCGGGGAGCTGTTTTTT
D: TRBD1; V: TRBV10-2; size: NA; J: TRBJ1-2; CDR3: CASSPGQGAEYSYTF; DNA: TGCGCCAGCAGTCCGGGACAGGGGGCAGAATACAGCTACACCTTC
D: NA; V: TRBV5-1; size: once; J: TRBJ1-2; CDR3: CASRDGPGSANYGYTF; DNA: TGCGCCAGCAGAGACGGGCCGGGGTCAGCTAACTATGGCTACACCTTC
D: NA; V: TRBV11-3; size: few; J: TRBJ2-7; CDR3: CASSARQDSYEQYF; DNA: TGTGCCAGCAGCGCCCGACAGGACTCCTACGAGCAGTACTTC
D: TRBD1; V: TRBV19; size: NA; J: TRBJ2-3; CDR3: CATRGRDTQYF; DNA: TGTGCCACCAGGGGGCGAGATACGCAGTATTTT
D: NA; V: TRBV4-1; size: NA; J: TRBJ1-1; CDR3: CASSQDSTAKRTDQSEAFF; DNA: TGCGCCAGCAGCCAAGATAGTACTGCTAAACGGACAGACCAAAGTGAAGCTTTCTTT
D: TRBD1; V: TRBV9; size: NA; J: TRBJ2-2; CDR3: CASSAGKGTGITGELFF; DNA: TGTGCCAGCAGCGCCGGGAAGGGGACAGGGATCACCGGGGAGCTGTTTTTT
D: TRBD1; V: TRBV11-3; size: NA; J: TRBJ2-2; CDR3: CASSLKGAGAPNTGELFF; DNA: TGTGCCAGCAGCTTAAAGGGGGCAGGGGCCCCGAACACCGGGGAGCTGTTTTTT
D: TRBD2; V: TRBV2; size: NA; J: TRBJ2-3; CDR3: CASSSSGGAADTQYF; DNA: TGTGCCAGCAGCAGTAGCGGGGGGGCGGCAGATACGCAGTATTTT
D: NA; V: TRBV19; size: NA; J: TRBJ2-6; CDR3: CASSTTGFGGANGLTF; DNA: TGTGCCAGTAGTACAACAGGGTTCGGTGGGGCCAACGGCCTGACTTTC
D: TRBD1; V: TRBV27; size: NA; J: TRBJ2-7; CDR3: CASSLRGQGDYEQYF; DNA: TGTGCCAGCAGTTTAAGGGGACAGGGGGATTACGAGCAGTACTTC
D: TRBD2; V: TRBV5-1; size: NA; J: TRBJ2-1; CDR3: CASSPDGGGDSYNEQFF; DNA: TGCGCCAGCAGCCCGGACGGTGGGGGGGACTCCTACAATGAGCAGTTCTTC
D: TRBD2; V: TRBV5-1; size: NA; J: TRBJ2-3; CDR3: CASSSPGLATYTDTQYF; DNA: TGCGCCAGCAGCTCGCCGGGACTAGCGACGTACACAGATACGCAGTATTTT
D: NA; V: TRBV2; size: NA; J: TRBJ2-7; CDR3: CASSEQGPAYEQYF; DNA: TGTGCCAGCAGTGAACAGGGGCCTGCCTACGAGCAGTACTTC
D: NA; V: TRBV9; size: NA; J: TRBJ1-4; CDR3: CASSVGPGEREKLFF; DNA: TGTGCCAGCAGCGTAGGCCCGGGAGAAAGAGAAAAACTGTTTTTT
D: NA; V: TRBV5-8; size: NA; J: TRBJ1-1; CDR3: CASSLGPGTEAFF; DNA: TGTGCCAGCAGCTTGGGTCCGGGCACTGAAGCTTTCTTT
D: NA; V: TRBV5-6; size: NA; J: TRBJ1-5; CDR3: CASTKGRSNQPQHF; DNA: TGTGCCAGCACCAAGGGGCGGAGCAATCAGCCCCAGCATTTT
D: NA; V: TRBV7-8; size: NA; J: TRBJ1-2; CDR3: CASRSGRGYTF; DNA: TGTGCCAGCAGGTCGGGGAGGGGCTACACCTTC
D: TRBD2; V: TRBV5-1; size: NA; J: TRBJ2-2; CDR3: CASSFLAGAHQRRELFF; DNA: TGCGCCAGCAGCTTTCTAGCGGGGGCCCACCAGCGGCGGGAGCTGTTTTTT
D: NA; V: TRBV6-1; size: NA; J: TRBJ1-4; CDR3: CASSFLRGINEKLFF; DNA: TGTGCCAGCAGTTTTTTGAGGGGGATTAATGAAAAACTGTTTTTT
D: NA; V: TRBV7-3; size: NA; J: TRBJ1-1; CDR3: CASSLLGAGGGPNTEAFF; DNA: TGTGCCAGCAGCTTATTAGGAGCGGGCGGGGGCCCGAACACTGAAGCTTTCTTT
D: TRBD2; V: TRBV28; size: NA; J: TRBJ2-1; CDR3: CASSPFSGGPSYNEQFF; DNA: TGTGCCAGCAGTCCCTTTAGCGGGGGCCCCTCCTACAATGAGCAGTTCTTC
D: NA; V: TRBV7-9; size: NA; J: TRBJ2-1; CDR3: CASSLVSLRQNLNNEQFF; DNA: TGTGCCAGCAGCTTAGTAAGTCTTAGACAGAACTTAAACAATGAGCAGTTCTTC
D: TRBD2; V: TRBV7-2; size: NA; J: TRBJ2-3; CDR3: CASSLEGGGKRTQYF; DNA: TGTGCCAGCAGCTTAGAGGGCGGGGGTAAGCGTACGCAGTATTTT
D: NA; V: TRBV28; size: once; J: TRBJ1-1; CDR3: CASSSGFWSTEAFF; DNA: TGTGCCAGCAGCTCAGGGTTTTGGAGCACTGAAGCTTTCTTT